The 15 T cell receptor beta chains listed next were all sequenced from one sample in a study of lymphopenia after photon versus proton radiotherapy. Method: immunoSEQ multiplex PCR; TCRdb's copy keeps in-frame clones and lacks some. The sample consists of tens of thousands of clones, roughly 88% of them appearing once. The sequencing used peripheral blood, collected from a patient treated with photon-based radiotherapy. The origin of the receptors is a woman between 65 and 79 years old with pancreatic cancer.

This clone has a single count. The genes are TRBV10-3 and TRBJ2-2; TRBD2 matches at 13 bases. The trim removed 4 bases at V and 7 bases at J, leaving 6 bases unmatched. CDR1 and CDR2 (germline): ENHRY, SYGVKD. This CDR3 spans 16 amino acids. The CDR3 nucleotides are TGTGCCATCAGTGGGCGTGGGACTAGCGGGAACGGGGAGCTGTTTTTT. Translation: CAISGRGTSGNGELFF.

The chain has TRBV9 and TRBJ2-1; TRBD2 matches at 9 bases. The germline V gene encodes CDR1 SGDLS and CDR2 YYNGEE. The V segment lost 4 bases and the J segment 9 bases; nucleotides outside the gene matches: 11. The CDR3 contains 15 residues. CDR3 DNA sequence: TGTGCCAGCAGCCTTCTTGGCGGGAGGGCCTCTGAGCAGTTCTTC. Protein: CASSLLGGRASEQFF.

The chain uses TRBV10-3 and TRBJ2-1, with D unresolved. V shed 0 bases and J shed 10 bases, with 7 bases lying between them. Germline loops: CDR1 ENHRY, CDR2 SYGVKD. This CDR3 is built from 12 residues. The CDR3 protein is CAISESTYEQFF. CDR3 coding DNA: TGTGCCATCAGTGAGTCGACTTACGAGCAGTTCTTC.

This sequence joins TRBV5-1 and TRBJ1-4; D not certain. The CDR3 sequence is 16 residues long. V lost 3 bases and J lost 0, with 12 bases in between. Germline V gene sequence: CDR1 SGHRS, CDR2 YFSETQ. The CDR3: CASSWRPGATNEKLFF. The DNA of the CDR3 is TGCGCCAGCAGCTGGCGGCCGGGTGCAACTAATGAAAAACTGTTTTTT.

The chain carries TRBV10-3 and TRBJ1-1; D remains unclear. Deletions cut 2 bases from V and 0 bases from J, with 7 bases between. This CDR3 comprises 14 residues. CDR1 and CDR2 from the germline V gene are ENHRY and SYGVKD. CDR3 residues: CAISERQMNTEAFF. CDR3 DNA sequence: TGTGCCATCAGTGAGAGGCAGATGAACACTGAAGCTTTCTTT.

The gene calls are TRBV4-3 and TRBJ2-7; perhaps TRBD2 as D (5 bases). In germline, CDR1 is LGHNA, CDR2 YSLEER. This CDR3 spans 14 amino acids. Trimming cost V 0 bases and J 8 bases, with 14 bases left between them. CDR3 nucleotide sequence: TGCGCCAGCAGCCAAGATTACGGACTGAGTCAGCAGTACTTC. It encodes CASSQDYGLSQQYF.

The chain links TRBV6-5 to TRBJ2-2; D unclear. V lost 6 bases to trimming and J lost 6 bases, with 8 bases between them. Germline loops: CDR1 MNHEY, CDR2 SVGAGI. CDR3 size: 12 residues. CDR3 residues: CASRTGPGELFF. As DNA, the CDR3 is TGTGCCAGCAGAACTGGGCCCGGGGAGCTGTTTTTT.

The chain recombines TRBV2 with TRBJ2-5; D is ambiguous. Germline V gene data show CDR1 as SNHLY and CDR2 as FYNNEI. This CDR3 region has 15 residues. Between the trimmed V and J ends, which lost 5 bases and 5 bases, there was a span of 18 bases. The CDR3 sequence is CASSQEVLSGETQYF. CDR3 coding DNA: TGTGCCAGCAGTCAGGAAGTTTTGAGTGGGGAGACCCAGTACTTC.

The gene calls are TRBV29-1 and TRBJ2-7; the match to TRBD1 covers 7 bases. Germline values: CDR1 SQVTM, CDR2 ANQGSEA. J lost 3 bases, V lost 4 bases, and 0 bases had no gene match. The CDR3 extends over 11 amino acids. CDR3 bases: TGCAGCGTTGGGACAGGCTACGAGCAGTACTTC. This gives the protein CSVGTGYEQYF.

This chain uses TRBV4-3 with TRBJ2-2, with 8 nucleotides matching TRBD2. Germline CDR1 LGHNA, CDR2 YSLEER. V was clipped by 0 bases and J by 7 bases; unmatched bases: 10. This CDR3 has 17 amino acids. In nucleotides, the CDR3 is TGCGCCAGCAGCCAAGAGGTCTCGGGAGGGCCAGTCGGGGAGCTGTTTTTT. This encodes CASSQEVSGGPVGELFF.

This clone was seen only a few times. As DNA, the CDR3 is TGTGCCAGCAGTGAAGACAGGGCTGGATATGGCTACACCTTC. Protein sequence: CASSEDRAGYGYTF. V gene TRBV2 combines with J gene TRBJ1-2, with D perhaps TRBD1 (6 bases). Trimming stripped 1 base from V and 5 bases from J, with 11 bases between. This CDR3 has 14 residues. Germline lookup yields CDR1 SNHLY and CDR2 FYNNEI.

The chain has TRBV5-4 and TRBJ2-1; D unclear. Trimming took off 0 bases at V and 2 bases at J, with 9 bases between the two ends. Germline V gene data show CDR1 as SGHNT and CDR2 as YYREEE (reference sequence). This CDR3 has 15 residues. The CDR3 DNA reads as TGTGCCAGCAGCTTGGCCCCGAGCACCTACAATGAGCAGTTCTTC. Its protein product is CASSLAPSTYNEQFF.

The V gene is TRBV9, the J gene TRBJ1-4; the D gene is possibly TRBD1 (5 bases). V was clipped by 6 bases and J by 0 bases, with 12 bases between them. The CDR3 extends over 15 amino acids. Germline V CDR1 and CDR2: SGDLS, YYNGEE. The CDR3 is CASNLGATTNEKLFF. The CDR3 DNA reads as TGTGCCAGCAACCTAGGGGCTACAACTAATGAAAAACTGTTTTTT.

The chain couples TRBV28 to TRBJ1-5, with D hard to call. Germline V gives CDR1 MDHEN, CDR2 SYDVKM. CDR3 size: 14 residues. Trimming took off 8 bases at V and 6 bases at J, with 17 bases between the two ends. The CDR3 spells CASRRGGQAQPQHF. The CDR3 DNA sequence: TGTGCCAGCCGCCGGGGTGGGCAAGCTCAGCCCCAGCATTTT.

V is TRBV5-1 and J is TRBJ1-1, with 7 bases identical to TRBD1. V shed 0 bases and J 0 bases; nucleotides not matched to a gene: 5. Germline V gives CDR1 SGHRS, CDR2 YFSETQ. The CDR3 has 16 residues. CDR3 sequence: CASSLVGTAMNTEAFF. The CDR3 DNA follows: TGCGCCAGCAGCTTGGTCGGGACAGCCATGAACACTGAAGCTTTCTTT.